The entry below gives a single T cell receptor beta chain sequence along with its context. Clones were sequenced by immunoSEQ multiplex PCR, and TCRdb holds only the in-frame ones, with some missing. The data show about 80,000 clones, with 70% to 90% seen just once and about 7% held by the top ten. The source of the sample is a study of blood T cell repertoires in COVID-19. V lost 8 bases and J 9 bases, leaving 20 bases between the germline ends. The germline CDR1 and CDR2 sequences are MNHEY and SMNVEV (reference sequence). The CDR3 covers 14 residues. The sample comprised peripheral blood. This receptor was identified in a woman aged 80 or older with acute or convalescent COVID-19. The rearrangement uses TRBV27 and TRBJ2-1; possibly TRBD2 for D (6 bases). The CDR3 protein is CASRPGGPMGEQFF. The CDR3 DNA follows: TGTGCCAGCCGGCCCGGGGGTCCTATGGGTGAGCAGTTCTTC.